This T cell receptor beta chain emerged from a study of tumor-infiltrating lymphocytes in primary liver carcinoma. Trimming took 6 bases from V and 7 from J, leaving 10 bases between them. Germline lookup yields CDR1 MNHEY and CDR2 SVGAGI. There are 11 residues in the CDR3. Unsorted bulk tissue, about 19-32 mg of it, served as the source for co-extraction of RNA and DNA. Priming with a constant-region primer yielded TCR beta cDNA from roughly 490 ng total RNA. Slightly modified ARM-PCR with three nested multiplex PCR rounds yielded TCR beta libraries. The first two PCR rounds used TRBV1-TRBV30 forward primers with a C-beta reverse primer, about 10 cycles each. MiXCR was run by TCRdb on the multiplex PCR reads, yielding one entry per CDR3 protein. The sample holds fewer than 70,000 distinct CDR3 sequences, less than 75% seen once.

The chain carries TRBV6-5 and TRBJ2-7; D may be TRBD2 (6 bases). Source material: liver tumor tissue from sampling region 2. Subset here: tumor region T2, inferior pole. The sequence came from a man aged 40-49 years with primary liver carcinoma and hepatitis B virus infection. For the CDR3, the DNA is TGTGCCAGCAGCAAGGGAGGTGAGCAGTACTTC. It specifies CASSKGGEQYF.